Each of the 28 T cell receptor beta chains below was sequenced from the same sample in a study of blood T cell repertoires in COVID-19. Assay: immunoSEQ multiplex PCR; the TCRdb copy retains only in-frame clones and omits some. The sample includes around 210,000 clones, 65% to 90% of them seen just once. The source material was peripheral blood. These receptors originate from a man aged 50-59 years with COVID-19, enrolled during active disease.

This clone was detected only a few times. This chain uses TRBV7-9 with TRBJ2-2; TRBD1 aligns across 9 bases. V shed 4 bases, J shed 8 bases, and the junction held 11 bases outside the gene matches. Germline V gene sequence: CDR1 SEHNR, CDR2 FQNEAQ (reference sequence). This CDR3 spans 16 amino acids. CDR3 DNA: TGTGCCAGCAGCTCCCGGGACAGGGCCTACCCGGGGGAGCTGTTTTTT. It codes for CASSSRDRAYPGELFF.

This chain links TRBV3-1 (or the pseudogene TRBV3-2) with TRBJ2-7, with 10 nucleotides matching TRBD2. Germline V gene sequence: CDR1 LGHDT, CDR2 YNNKEL (reference sequence). The CDR3 consists of 15 residues. J gave up 6 bases and V 4 bases, and 9 bases lay outside the gene matches. The CDR3 nucleotides are TGTGCCAGCAGCCGAAGAGCGGGGGGGGCCAGCGAGCAGTACTTC. It yields the protein CASSRRAGGASEQYF.

The chain combines TRBV4-1 with TRBJ2-2; TRBD2 might be the D (5 bases). The CDR3 spans 14 residues. Between the trimmed V and J ends, which lost 1 base and 6 bases, there was a span of 9 bases. CDR1 is MGHRA and CDR2 is YSYEKL in the germline V gene. The CDR3 sequence: CASSQVALSGELFF. In DNA form, the CDR3 reads TGCGCCAGCAGCCAAGTAGCGTTATCCGGGGAGCTGTTTTTT.

The J gene is TRBJ1-1, the V gene TRBV5-6, with 7 bases identical to TRBD1. Losses at the gene ends were 5 bases for V and 5 bases for J; bases not matched to a gene: 18. Germline values: CDR1 SGHDT, CDR2 YYEEEE. The CDR3 loop spans 17 amino acids. The CDR3 loop is CASRWGRGDFVVTEAFF. CDR3 DNA: TGTGCCAGCAGATGGGGCAGGGGGGACTTTGTTGTAACTGAAGCTTTCTTT.

The V call is TRBV7-9, the J call TRBJ2-7, with D hard to call. The CDR3 contains 12 residues. Germline assignment: CDR1 SEHNR and CDR2 FQNEAQ (reference sequence). With 4 bases removed from V and 2 bases from J, the gap between germline ends came to 6 bases. DNA for the CDR3: TGTGCCAGCAGCTCCTTAACCTACGAGCAGTACTTC. Protein: CASSSLTYEQYF. Using reference TRBV7-9 and TRBJ2-7 for the parts outside the CDR3, the full variable domain is DTGVSQNPRHKITKRGQNVTFRCDPISEHNRLYWYRQTLGQGPEFLTYFQNEAQLEKSRLLSDRFSAERPKGSFSTLEIQRTEQGDSAMYLCASSSLTYEQYFGPGTRLTVT.

V is TRBV6-1 and J is TRBJ2-2, with a possible D match to TRBD2 (6 bases). Trimming took off 1 base at V and 5 bases at J, with 11 bases between the two ends. In germline, CDR1 is MNHNS, CDR2 SASEGT. This CDR3 is 15 amino acids long. The CDR3 sequence is CASSEVRAGTGELFF. DNA of the CDR3: TGTGCCAGCAGTGAAGTCAGGGCGGGGACCGGGGAGCTGTTTTTT.

The chain employs TRBV19 and TRBJ1-5; TRBD1 might be the D (6 bases). The CDR3 consists of 16 residues. CDR1 is LNHDA and CDR2 is SQIVND in the germline V gene (reference sequence). Trimming stripped 3 bases from V and 6 bases from J, with 18 bases between. The chain's CDR3 is CASSIIPRGASQPQHF. The CDR3 DNA reads as TGTGCCAGTAGTATCATTCCCAGGGGAGCAAGTCAGCCCCAGCATTTT.

The rearrangement uses TRBV2 and TRBJ2-7; 7 bases map to TRBD2. The CDR3 length is 13 residues. From germline, CDR1 is SNHLY and CDR2 FYNNEI. The J segment lost 2 bases and the V segment lost 5 bases, leaving 3 bases of the junction unmatched. This CDR3 is CASSPAGAYEQYF. CDR3 nucleotides: TGTGCCAGCAGTCCGGCGGGGGCCTACGAGCAGTACTTC.

The rearrangement uses TRBV7-3 and TRBJ2-6, with TRBD1 matching 8 bases. The length of the CDR3 is 18 residues. Germline V gene sequence: CDR1 SGHTA, CDR2 FQGTGA. After removal of 2 bases from V and 2 bases from J, the junction contained 8 bases not matched to a gene. Here the CDR3 reads CASSLFGQGRAGANVLTF. The CDR3 DNA is TGTGCCAGCAGCTTATTTGGACAGGGTAGAGCTGGGGCCAACGTCCTGACTTTC.

The rearrangement joins TRBV7-2 to TRBJ1-5; maybe TRBD1 (6 bases). Trimming stripped 8 bases from V and 0 bases from J, with 17 bases between. The length of the CDR3 is 16 residues. CDR1 and CDR2 (germline): SGHTA, FQGNSA. Written as DNA, the CDR3 is TGTGCCAGCGCCCAAACGAGGGGGGGTAGCAATCAGCCCCAGCATTTT. It codes for CASAQTRGGSNQPQHF.

CDR3 protein: CASSLAPSGGLNEQFF. In DNA form, the CDR3 reads TGTGCCAGCAGCTTGGCCCCTAGCGGGGGTCTTAATGAGCAGTTCTTC. The chain joins TRBV5-4 to TRBJ2-1, with 10 bases that match TRBD2. The junction had 7 bases not matched to a gene; V was cut back by 0 bases and J by 7 bases. This CDR3 comprises 16 residues. Germline values: CDR1 SGHNT, CDR2 YYREEE (reference sequence).

The chain combines TRBV4-1 with TRBJ2-3; the match to TRBD1 covers 9 bases. With V trimmed by 1 base and J by 5 bases, 10 bases remained unmatched. CDR3 length: 17 amino acids. Germline V gene sequence: CDR1 MGHRA, CDR2 YSYEKL. As DNA, the CDR3 is TGCGCCAGCAGCCAAGTCTTCGGGACAGGGAAGGAAGATACGCAGTATTTT. It codes for CASSQVFGTGKEDTQYF.

The gene calls are TRBV5-1 and TRBJ1-3; no reliable D call. Trimming stripped 1 base from V and 0 bases from J, with 11 bases between. The CDR3 loop spans 16 amino acids. Germline V gives CDR1 SGHRS, CDR2 YFSETQ. The CDR3 is CASSLYGGNSGNTIYF. The CDR3 DNA follows: TGCGCCAGCAGCTTGTACGGCGGAAACTCTGGAAACACCATATATTTT.

CDR3 nucleotides: TGTGCCAGCAGCTCCCGCGACGGGGAGTTCTCTGGAAACACCATATATTTT. Translating gives CASSSRDGEFSGNTIYF. The V and J genes are TRBV9 and TRBJ1-3; D is uncertain. Trimming removed 4 bases from V and 0 bases from J, with 17 bases in between. Germline CDR1 reads SGDLS; CDR2 reads YYNGEE. CDR3 length: 17 amino acids.

This sequence joins TRBV14 and TRBJ1-2; TRBD1 aligns across 7 bases. The CDR3 has 15 amino acids. V was pared by 6 bases and J by 4 bases, with 11 bases of the junction left unmatched. Germline V gene lookup returns CDR1 SGHDN and CDR2 FVKESK. CDR3 in amino acids: CASSRGGTDSYGYTF. CDR3 sequence (DNA): TGTGCCAGCAGTAGAGGTGGGACAGATTCCTATGGCTACACCTTC. Complete variable domain (other parts from reference TRBV14 and TRBJ1-2): EAGVTQFPSHSVIEKGQTVTLRCDPISGHDNLYWYRRVMGKEIKFLLHFVKESKQDESGMPNNRFLAERTGGTYSTLKVQPAELEDSGVYFCASSRGGTDSYGYTFGSGTRLTVV.

V gene TRBV5-1 combines with J gene TRBJ2-7; TRBD2 aligns across 9 bases. Per the germline V gene, CDR1 is SGHRS and CDR2 is YFSETQ. The length of the CDR3 is 16 residues. The trim removed 2 bases at V and 2 bases at J, leaving 8 bases unmatched. CDR3 bases: TGCGCCAGCAGCTTTAGCCGCGCGGGGGGGCCCTACGAGCAGTACTTC. Amino acid sequence: CASSFSRAGGPYEQYF.

The chain couples TRBV29-1 to TRBJ2-5, with D unresolved. The germline V and J ends were trimmed by 6 bases and 4 bases, with 6 bases remaining between them. Germline V gene sequence: CDR1 SQVTM, CDR2 ANQGSEA. The CDR3 consists of 10 residues. CDR3 amino acids: CSVHRETQYF. In DNA, the CDR3 is TGCAGCGTACATCGAGAGACCCAGTACTTC.

This sequence joins TRBV19 and TRBJ1-6; 9 bases fit TRBD1. The CDR3 loop spans 13 amino acids. Germline V gene data show CDR1 as LNHDA and CDR2 as SQIVND (reference sequence). After removal of 6 bases from V and 10 bases from J, the junction contained 4 bases not matched to a gene. The CDR3 DNA is TGTGCCAGTAGGGGGACAGGGTTGTCACCCCTCCACTTT. Translated, it gives CASRGTGLSPLHF.

In regard to this clone: Other DNA variants within this sample encode the same CDR3. V usage is TRBV5-4 and J usage is TRBJ1-1; D is unclear. V was shortened by 2 bases and J by 1 base, with 6 bases between the two germline ends. This CDR3 is built from 13 residues. Germline lookup yields CDR1 SGHNT and CDR2 YYREEE (reference sequence). The CDR3 sequence: CASSLAGNTEAFF. CDR3 DNA: TGTGCCAGCAGCTTAGCAGGGAACACTGAAGCTTTCTTT.

This clone has just a few counts. This chain uses TRBV5-4 with TRBJ2-1; 9 nucleotides match TRBD2. V lost 10 bases and J lost 5; bases outside the gene matches: 13. The CDR3 extends over 15 amino acids. In germline, CDR1 is SGHNT, CDR2 YYREEE (reference sequence). The CDR3 nucleotides are TGTGCCGCTCGCTGGGCGGGGGGGATTAACAATGAGCAGTTCTTC. Translated: CAARWAGGINNEQFF.

The genes are TRBV5-1 and TRBJ2-1; D is perhaps TRBD2 (6 bases). V lost 0 bases to trimming and J lost 0 bases, with 7 bases between them. The CDR3 runs 15 residues. Germline CDR1 SGHRS, CDR2 YFSETQ. CDR3 bases: TGCGCCAGCAGCTTGGGTAGCGGCTCCTACAATGAGCAGTTCTTC. Amino acid sequence: CASSLGSGSYNEQFF.

CDR3 sequence (DNA): TGTGCCAGCAGCAAAAACCCCGGGACAAGGGGGGGTGAGCAGTTCTTC. Its protein is CASSKNPGTRGGEQFF. The rearrangement joins TRBV7-8 to TRBJ2-1, with D possibly matching TRBD2 (7 bases). There are 16 residues in the CDR3. Per germline, CDR1 SGHVS and CDR2 FQNEAQ. V lost 5 bases, J lost 9 bases, and 23 bases lay in between.

The rearrangement uses TRBV2 and TRBJ2-1, with 7 bases identical to TRBD2. Germline-derived CDR1 and CDR2 are SNHLY and FYNNEI. V lost 6 bases to trimming and J lost 3 bases; unmatched junction nucleotides: 14. This CDR3 region has 17 residues. The CDR3 DNA reads as TGTGCCAGCAGGGCAAGAAGGTGGGCGGGGGACTACAATGAGCAGTTCTTC. As protein: CASRARRWAGDYNEQFF.

The chain is built from TRBV7-3 and TRBJ2-1; maybe TRBD2 (5 bases). The germline V gene has CDR1 SGHTA and CDR2 FQGTGA. Between the trimmed V and J ends, which lost 1 base and 3 bases, there was a span of 10 bases. CDR3 length: 15 residues. DNA of the CDR3: TGTGCCAGCAGCTTAAACGAGGGCCGCTACAATGAGCAGTTCTTC. Translated, it gives CASSLNEGRYNEQFF. The variable domain in full, with the rest retrieved from reference TRBV7-3 and TRBJ2-1, is GAGVSQTPSNKVTEKGKYVELRCDPISGHTALYWYRQSLGQGPEFLIYFQGTGAADDSGLPNDRFFAVRPEGSVSTLKIQRTERGDSAVYLCASSLNEGRYNEQFFGPGTRLTVL.

This clone was detected only once. V gene TRBV30 combines with J gene TRBJ2-2; D unclear. The CDR3 is 13 amino acids. With 1 base removed from V and 4 bases from J, the gap between germline ends came to 7 bases. The germline V gene has CDR1 GTSNPN and CDR2 SVGIG (reference sequence). CDR3: CAWSGAATGELFF. The DNA of the CDR3 is TGTGCCTGGAGTGGGGCAGCCACCGGGGAGCTGTTTTTT. Variable domain in full (rest from reference TRBV30 and TRBJ2-2): SQTIHQWPATLVQPVGSPLSLECTVEGTSNPNLYWYRQAAGRGLQLLFYSVGIGQISSEVPQNLSASRPQDRQFILSSKKLLLSDSGFYLCAWSGAATGELFFGEGSRLTVL.

The chain is built from TRBV5-1 and TRBJ1-1; no definite D call. The germline CDR1 and CDR2 sequences are SGHRS and YFSETQ. Between the trimmed V and J ends, which lost 2 bases and 4 bases, there was a span of 18 bases. The CDR3 spans 16 residues. The CDR3: CASSLSGSRWGTEAFF. CDR3 DNA sequence: TGCGCCAGCAGCTTAAGCGGCAGTCGTTGGGGCACTGAAGCTTTCTTT.

V gene TRBV11-1 combines with J gene TRBJ1-1; the D gene is possibly TRBD1 (6 bases). Germline loops: CDR1 SGHAT, CDR2 FQDESV (reference sequence). The CDR3 is 17 residues long. V lost 0 bases and J 0 bases, leaving 14 bases between the germline ends. CDR3 in DNA: TGTGCCAGCAGCTTAGCTTGGGCAGGGGATATGAACACTGAAGCTTTCTTT. Residues: CASSLAWAGDMNTEAFF. Filled out from reference TRBV11-1 and TRBJ1-1, the complete variable domain reads EAEVAQSPRYKITEKSQAVAFWCDPISGHATLYWYRQILGQGPELLVQFQDESVVDDSQLPKDRFSAERLKGVDSTLKIQPAELGDSAMYLCASSLAWAGDMNTEAFFGQGTRLTVV.

This rearrangement joins TRBV9 to TRBJ2-3, with TRBD2 matching 11 bases. J was trimmed by 0 bases and V by 4 bases; bases with no gene match: 10. CDR1 and CDR2 (germline): SGDLS, YYNGEE. The CDR3 runs to 18 residues. CDR3 nucleotide sequence: TGTGCCAGCAGCCACGCTAGCGGGGGGCTTGCTAGCACAGATACGCAGTATTTT. Translation: CASSHASGGLASTDTQYF.